This TCR beta chain came from a study of tumour-infiltrating T cells in Burkitt lymphoma (dated by TCRdb to about 2020). For the study in its entirety: The Burkitt lymphoma cohort comprised 82 patients and spanned all epidemiological subtypes of the disease. Clinical outcome was correlated with TCR repertoire data, and overall and progression-free survival were found to be predicted by productive clonality independently of established prognosticators, including age at diagnosis.

Library method: the immunoSEQ multiplex PCR assay. TCRdb took this table from immuneACCESS and kept in-frame rearrangements with V and J called. Such tables lack part of the clones; where checked against another copy, unresolved V genes explain under half of the gap, and the rest is unexplained. Present in this sample are around 50,000 clones, 31% of which were seen just once. The biggest ten clones account for 2.9% of the sample. Details on this clone: Its antigen has not been determined. Base qualities are missing; no much larger clone stands one base away.

The paper as a whole reports these results and caveats: Several public clonotypes shared across numerous Burkitt lymphoma patients were found, and shared tumour neoantigen selection absent from diffuse large B-cell lymphoma was thereby suggested.

V is shortened by 3 bases, J by 7 bases, and the region joining them spans 9 bases. Counted from cysteine to phenylalanine, this CDR3 has 12 amino acids. The retained sequence is limited to the CDR3, 36 bases, with the frame set at the first base. For CDR1 and CDR2, the germline V gene lists KGHSH and LQKENI. The clonotype was recovered from a human donor with Burkitt lymphoma. The V and J segments used are TRBV18 and TRBJ2-5; the D gene is perhaps TRBD2, from 5 matching bases. Sequencing was done on a sample of tumor tissue. At the DNA level, the sequence is TGTGCCAGCTCACCGTCAGAGGGGACCCAGTACTTC. This sequence encodes CASSPSEGTQYF.